The clone carrying this TCR beta chain has a count of ten or more. Its antigen is undetermined. V lost 6 bases and J lost 5; bases outside the gene matches: 4. The CDR3 is 14 amino acids. The germline V gene encodes CDR1 SNHLY and CDR2 FYNNEI. This entry is derived from a study of Graves' ophthalmopathy and Graves' hyperthyroidism. About the research overall: Specimen type is peripheral blood, obtained at initial diagnosis before any treatment.

Beta-chain TCR CDR3 regions were amplified from RNA transcripts. HTBI primers were employed in first-round RT-PCR, then a second-round multiplex PCR followed. MiXCR, applied by TCRdb to the multiplex PCR reads, yields one record per CDR3 protein. The repertoire holds 200,000 to 250,000 distinct CDR3 sequences, with around 30% as singletons. Out of 7.5 to 10 ml of fresh peripheral blood, PBMCs were obtained. Whole-study results and caveats: Most thyroid-expanded clonotypes exceeding 0.001 frequency were also found in blood.

This clonotype was sampled from a man aged 50-59 years with Graves' ophthalmopathy. Specimen: peripheral blood. The V gene is TRBV2, the J gene TRBJ2-5; TRBD1 matches 12 bases. The CDR3: CASRGDRGRETQYF. The CDR3 nucleotides are TGTGCCAGCAGGGGGGACAGGGGGCGCGAGACCCAGTACTTC.